Listed below are T cell receptor beta chains from one sample, sequenced in a study of blood T cell repertoires in COVID-19. Clones were read by immunoSEQ multiplex PCR, and TCRdb kept only the in-frame ones, dropping some. The sample carries fewer than 35,000 clones, 90% recorded once. Sequencing used peripheral blood. These receptors originate from a man between 65 and 80 years old with active or convalescent COVID-19. Each CDR3 is given without its conserved first and last residue.

V gene	J gene	CDR3 protein
TRBV27	TRBJ2-7	ASSLSGEKSSYEQY
TRBV7-9	TRBJ1-1	ASSLSGQDTEAF
TRBV5-5	TRBJ2-4	ASSFVAGGPGIQY
TRBV18	TRBJ2-3	ASSPRSPGPSTDTQY
TRBV6-6	TRBJ1-2	ASSYPQQGTPYGYT
TRBV2	TRBJ2-1	ASSRTGGSYNEQF
TRBV5-6	TRBJ1-2	ASSFPKTGFYGYT
TRBV30	TRBJ1-1	ACFRNTEAF
TRBV7-9	TRBJ1-1	ASSLQGALTEAF
TRBV4-3	TRBJ1-1	ASSQGLGTSYEAF
TRBV11-3	TRBJ2-3	ASSLGQDTQY
TRBV6-2/TRBV6-3	TRBJ1-2	ASSSRAGQGDGYT
TRBV6-6	TRBJ2-5	ASTTWTRGAQETQY
TRBV6-6	TRBJ1-2	ASSYSGGQGVEGYT
TRBV15	TRBJ1-1	ATSRDFSRGTEAF
TRBV7-2	TRBJ2-4	ASSLLQGNGIQY
TRBV6-6	TRBJ1-4	ASSPPRANEKLF
TRBV7-2	TRBJ2-2	ASRVGLTGTGELF
TRBV19	TRBJ1-2	ASSIPGELAYT
TRBV5-5	TRBJ2-1	ASSFMGDRVNF
TRBV5-1	TRBJ2-1	ASSLDGGQFNEQF
TRBV25-1	TRBJ2-2	ASSPDSSFGELF
TRBV29-1	TRBJ1-6	SPGGPDNSPLH
TRBV6-5	TRBJ1-2	ASSTGFSYGYT
TRBV9	TRBJ1-2	ASSKGMDGVYGYT
TRBV6-5	TRBJ1-2	ASSFQPGQGFGYT
TRBV27	TRBJ2-1	ASSLFLASYNEQF
TRBV5-1	TRBJ1-1	ASSGGGSPGAF
TRBV27	TRBJ1-2	ASRLDSTLSLHDGYT
TRBV19	TRBJ1-1	ASSTRQGWVEAF
TRBV7-8	TRBJ1-1	ASSPIFPGRQGTEAF
TRBV4-3	TRBJ2-2	ASSQADRNTGELF
TRBV6-6	TRBJ2-3	ASSPSGAAGGSTDTQY
TRBV19	TRBJ2-1	ASSIDREFSSYNEQF
TRBV27	TRBJ2-7	ASSLGQGGYEQY
TRBV4-1	TRBJ1-2	ASSQDGRGGLDYGYT
TRBV4-3	TRBJ1-2	ASSQDTGTGGSSYGYT
TRBV11-2	TRBJ1-5	ASSRYGTGYQPQH
TRBV10-3	TRBJ1-1	AASGTGATEAF
TRBV6-5	TRBJ2-1	ASSYGQGALEQF
TRBV15	TRBJ1-6	ATSADRVNSPLH
TRBV5-4	TRBJ1-1	ASSLGQLENTEAF
TRBV19	TRBJ2-3	ASSNPLAGGTDTQY
TRBV7-2	TRBJ2-2	ASSAGLVNTGELF
TRBV29-1	TRBJ1-5	SVADRNQPQH
TRBV6-5	TRBJ2-5	ASSGLGGRETQY
TRBV19	TRBJ2-5	ASRAGWETQY
TRBV11-3	TRBJ2-2	ASSLFGQANTGELF
TRBV15	TRBJ1-5	ATSNGQGGNQPQH
TRBV27	TRBJ2-7	ASSPPSGRGPYEQY
TRBV7-2	TRBJ1-1	ASSLGLSTEAF
TRBV10-2	TRBJ1-3	ASSMTGGSGNTIY